One and the same sample provided the 25 T cell receptor beta chains below, sequenced in a study of spatial heterogeneity in lung cancer. Time point of the sample: blood at routine non-recurrence follow-up after resection. TCRdb fed the 5' RACE reads into MiXCR, producing one record per CDR3 protein. Of some 41,000 distinct CDR3 sequences detected, roughly a tenth appear once; the ten largest clones hold more than 15%. The sample consisted of PBMCs, taken at follow-up. The source of these receptors is a female donor with early-stage non-small cell lung cancer.

This clonotype was seen repeatedly, ten times or more. This chain joins TRBV10-3 and TRBJ1-2; TRBD1 is a possible D gene (5 bases). V was shortened by 6 bases and J by 2 bases, with 10 bases between the two germline ends. The CDR3 spans 13 residues. The germline V gene has CDR1 ENHRY and CDR2 SYGVKD. For the CDR3, the DNA is TGTGCCATCAGCGGAGGGGAGAACTATGGCTACACCTTC. This sequence encodes CAISGGENYGYTF.

There are many counts of this clonotype. The J gene is TRBJ1-4, the V gene TRBV20-1, with D perhaps TRBD1 (5 bases). The CDR3 spans 15 residues. V dropped 6 bases and J dropped 0 bases, with 14 bases sitting between them. In germline, CDR1 is DFQATT, CDR2 SNEGSKA (reference sequence). DNA for the CDR3: TGCAGTGCCCAAAAAGACAGTGCAACTAATGAAAAACTGTTTTTT. Residues: CSAQKDSATNEKLFF.

This clonotype has ten or more counts. This sequence joins TRBV29-1 and TRBJ2-1; D is tentatively TRBD1 or TRBD2 (5 bases each). The CDR3 is 14 amino acids. The germline V and J ends were trimmed by 6 bases and 6 bases, with 18 bases remaining between them. Germline CDR1 SQVTM, CDR2 ANQGSEA. Here the CDR3 DNA reads TGCAGCGTCCGGGGCTCCTCCAGCGTCAATGAGCAGTTCTTC. This translates into CSVRGSSSVNEQFF.

There are a few counts of this clonotype. The rearrangement uses TRBV19 and TRBJ2-2, with a tentative D call TRBD2 (5 bases). This CDR3 is built from 15 residues. Trimming took 3 bases from V and 1 from J, leaving 9 bases between them. Germline CDR1 LNHDA, CDR2 SQIVND (reference sequence). CDR3 sequence: CASSILAMNTGELFF. In DNA form, the CDR3 reads TGTGCCAGTAGTATCTTAGCGATGAACACCGGGGAGCTGTTTTTT. Using reference TRBV19 and TRBJ2-2 for the parts outside the CDR3, the full variable domain is DGGITQSPKYLFRKEGQNVTLSCEQNLNHDAMYWYRQDPGQGLRLIYYSQIVNDFQKGDIAEGYSVSREKKESFPLTVTSAQKNPTAFYLCASSILAMNTGELFFGEGSRLTVL.

This chain links TRBV5-1 with TRBJ2-3; D is possibly TRBD2 (6 bases). The V gene's germline CDR1 is SGHRS and CDR2 YFSETQ. The V end lost 2 bases, the J end lost 5 bases, and 9 bases lay between the germline ends. The CDR3 runs 13 residues. This CDR3 is CASSLLAGDTQYF. The CDR3 DNA sequence: TGCGCCAGCAGCTTACTAGCAGGAGATACGCAGTATTTT.

This clonotype was seen at least ten times. This chain uses TRBV5-4 with TRBJ1-1; D may be TRBD1 (5 bases). Germline assignment: CDR1 SGHNT and CDR2 YYREEE (reference sequence). CDR3 length: 13 amino acids. V was shortened by 5 bases and J by 4 bases, with 12 bases between the two germline ends. The CDR3 DNA reads TGTGCCAGCAGGGGATCAGGGTCCACTGAAGCTTTCTTT. Its translation is CASRGSGSTEAFF.

This chain connects TRBV5-5 to TRBJ2-3, with 7 bases lining up with TRBD2. The junction had 12 bases not matched to a gene; V was cut back by 4 bases and J by 1 base. The CDR3 extends over 17 amino acids. CDR1 and CDR2 from the germline V gene are SGHKS and YYEKEE (reference sequence). CDR3 sequence reads: CASSATSVQSRTDTQYF. For the CDR3, the DNA is TGTGCCAGCAGCGCTACTAGCGTACAGAGTCGCACAGATACGCAGTATTTT.

This clonotype occurred a few times. This chain links TRBV28 with TRBJ2-2, with D perhaps assigned TRBD1 or TRBD2 (6 bases each). Germline CDR1 and CDR2: MDHEN and SYDVKM. Trimming stripped 1 base from V and 5 bases from J, with 14 bases between. The length of the CDR3 is 16 residues. In DNA, the CDR3 is TGTGCCAGCAGTTTATTGCCGGGGGCGCTGACCGGGGAGCTGTTTTTT. This sequence encodes CASSLLPGALTGELFF.

This clonotype was observed a handful of times. The chain carries TRBV29-1 and TRBJ1-1; no reliable D call. The V and J ends lost 6 bases and 0 bases respectively, with 8 bases between them. Per the germline V gene, CDR1 is SQVTM and CDR2 is ANQGSEA. There are 12 residues in the CDR3. The chain's CDR3 is CSVRGMNTEAFF. CDR3 in DNA: TGCAGCGTGCGGGGTATGAACACTGAAGCTTTCTTT.

The rearrangement links TRBV5-4 to TRBJ2-2; D perhaps matches TRBD2 (7 bases). V was clipped by 0 bases and J by 4 bases, with 13 bases between them. CDR1 and CDR2 from the germline V gene are SGHNT and YYREEE (reference sequence). CDR3 length: 16 residues. In DNA, the CDR3 is TGTGCCAGCAGCTTGGGCGGGGGCCCGTTCACCGGGGAGCTGTTTTTT. Its translation: CASSLGGGPFTGELFF. The full variable domain, completed using reference TRBV5-4 and TRBJ2-2, is ETGVTQSPTHLIKTRGQQVTLRCSSQSGHNTVSWYQQALGQGPQFIFQYYREEENGRGNFPPRFSGLQFPNYSSELNVNALELDDSALYLCASSLGGGPFTGELFFGEGSRLTVL.

This clonotype was detected a few times. The chain links TRBV12-3 or TRBV12-4 to TRBJ2-2, with D maybe TRBD2 (6 bases). The CDR3 spans 14 residues. The V gene lost 5 bases and the J gene lost 7 bases, with 14 bases spanning the gap. The CDR3 DNA is TGTGCCAGCAGTGGGGGACTGCAATTCGGGGAGCTGTTTTTT. Translation: CASSGGLQFGELFF.

This clonotype was observed a handful of times. This chain links TRBV27 with TRBJ2-3, with 8 nucleotides matching TRBD2. V lost 5 bases, J lost 5 bases, and 3 bases stayed unmatched. The CDR3 has 13 residues. Germline V gene lookup returns CDR1 MNHEY and CDR2 SMNVEV (reference sequence). The CDR3 region is CASSRGGVDTQYF. The CDR3 region has the DNA TGTGCCAGCAGTCGGGGGGGTGTAGATACGCAGTATTTT.

This clonotype appeared many times. The chain is built from TRBV2 and TRBJ1-3; no clear D. The CDR3 has 14 amino acids. From germline, CDR1 is SNHLY and CDR2 FYNNEI. Trimming left V 6 bases short and J 8 bases short, with 17 bases between. CDR3 residues: CASRRTQSADTIYF. DNA for the CDR3: TGTGCCAGCAGGAGGACTCAATCGGCAGACACCATATATTTT. Full variable domain (rest looked up from reference TRBV2 and TRBJ1-3): EPEVTQTPSHQVTQMGQEVILRCVPISNHLYFYWYRQILGQKVEFLVSFYNNEISEKSEIFDDQFSVERPDGSNFTLKIRSTKLEDSAMYFCASRRTQSADTIYFGEGSWLTVV.

This clonotype occurred a few times. The chain is built from TRBV6-2 or TRBV6-3 and TRBJ1-1; a weak D match, TRBD1 (5 bases). Germline loops: CDR1 MNHEY, CDR2 SVGEGT. The V gene lost 11 bases and the J gene lost 12 bases, with 25 bases spanning the gap. This CDR3 contains 13 residues. As DNA, the CDR3 is TGTGCCTCCTCTCCTGGGACCCCGATCCGGACTTTCTTT. Translation gives CASSPGTPIRTFF.

CDR3 bases: TGCAGCGTTGAAGACTTCTCCCCGGCGGGACTCCTCGCGGCCGTCAATGAGCAGTTCTTC. Residues: CSVEDFSPAGLLAAVNEQFF. The chain couples TRBV29-1 to TRBJ2-1, with D possibly matching TRBD2 (6 bases). Trimming removed 0 bases at V and 6 bases at J, with 30 bases between. The CDR3 length is 20 residues. Germline CDR1 reads SQVTM; CDR2 reads ANQGSEA.

This sequence joins TRBV29-1 and TRBJ2-7; D not certain. Germline V gene sequence: CDR1 SQVTM, CDR2 ANQGSEA. CDR3 length equals 13 residues. V was clipped by 4 bases and J by 2 bases, with 12 bases between them. CDR3 loop: CSVGARLTYEQYF. CDR3 nucleotide sequence: TGCAGCGTTGGGGCCCGATTAACCTACGAGCAGTACTTC.

This clonotype was seen a handful of times. The V call is TRBV7-6, the J call TRBJ2-2; the D gene is possibly TRBD2 (5 bases). Per the germline V gene, CDR1 is SGHVS and CDR2 is FNYEAQ. The CDR3 contains 14 residues. The V and J ends lost 0 bases and 4 bases respectively, with 6 bases between them. CDR3 DNA sequence: TGTGCCAGCAGCTTAGCGCGGGTCACCGGGGAGCTGTTTTTT. This translates into CASSLARVTGELFF.

This clonotype was observed many times. The J gene is TRBJ2-7, the V gene TRBV28; D is possibly TRBD1 or TRBD2 (5 bases each). Germline V gene data show CDR1 as MDHEN and CDR2 as SYDVKM. V was trimmed by 2 bases and J by 2 bases, leaving 10 bases between them. The CDR3 totals 14 residues. As DNA, the CDR3 is TGTGCCAGCAGTTTACGGGGACGGGCCTACGAGCAGTACTTC. Translating gives CASSLRGRAYEQYF.

This chain links TRBV7-2 with TRBJ1-6; a weak D match, TRBD1 (5 bases). Trimming shortened V by 1 base and J by 15 bases, and 16 bases separated the two germline ends. The CDR3 spans 14 residues. CDR1 is SGHTA, CDR2 FQGNSA, per germline. CDR3 amino acids: CASSLGGLTALLHF. Here the CDR3 DNA reads TGTGCCAGCAGCTTAGGGGGACTGACAGCGCTCCTCCACTTT. Variable domain in full (rest from reference TRBV7-2 and TRBJ1-6): GAGVSQSPSNKVTEKGKDVELRCDPISGHTALYWYRQSLGQGLEFLIYFQGNSAPDKSGLPSDRFSAERTGGSVSTLTIQRTQQEDSAVYLCASSLGGLTALLHFGNGTRLTVT.

This clonotype has just a few counts. This chain links TRBV4-1 with TRBJ2-1; 7 nucleotides line up with TRBD1. Trimming removed 0 bases from V and 0 bases from J; junction bases left unmatched: 5. The CDR3 covers 17 residues. Germline V lookup: CDR1 MGHRA, CDR2 YSYEKL. CDR3 in DNA: TGCGCCAGCAGCCAAGATGCAGGGGGAAGCTCCTACAATGAGCAGTTCTTC. Encoded protein: CASSQDAGGSSYNEQFF.

This clonotype was observed many times. The V and J genes are TRBV10-3 and TRBJ2-5; possible D gene TRBD2, 6 bases. The CDR3 extends over 12 amino acids. V was clipped by 10 bases and J by 7 bases, with 16 bases between them. The V gene's germline CDR1 is ENHRY and CDR2 SYGVKD. The CDR3 is CATRDFLGTQYF. The CDR3, as DNA: TGTGCCACCCGGGACTTCTTGGGGACCCAGTACTTC.

This clonotype has only a few counts. The chain recombines TRBV5-5 with TRBJ2-1; 7 nucleotides agree with TRBD2. The germline gives CDR1 SGHKS, CDR2 YYEKEE (reference sequence). The CDR3 covers 16 residues. J was trimmed by 2 bases and V by 6 bases; bases with no gene match: 11. The CDR3 protein is CASNFEPAGTYNEQFF. The CDR3, as DNA: TGTGCCAGCAACTTCGAACCAGCGGGGACCTACAATGAGCAGTTCTTC.

This clonotype was counted many times. The V gene is TRBV2, the J gene TRBJ2-3; 8 nucleotides align to TRBD1. Germline V CDR1 and CDR2: SNHLY, FYNNEI. This CDR3 spans 15 amino acids. J was trimmed by 4 bases and V by 8 bases; bases with no gene match: 11. The CDR3 region is CASSTTTGAPDTQYF. The CDR3 DNA reads TGTGCCAGCTCCACGACGACAGGGGCCCCAGATACGCAGTATTTT.

This clonotype was seen at least ten times. The rearrangement links TRBV7-6 to TRBJ1-2; 8 nucleotides line up with TRBD1. The ends lost 5 bases at V and 6 bases at J; junction bases unmatched: 14. CDR3 size: 16 residues. The germline gives CDR1 SGHVS, CDR2 FNYEAQ. The CDR3 coding sequence is TGTGCCAGCAGCCCCCAGGTGACAGGGGATTTAGATGGCTACACCTTC. Protein sequence: CASSPQVTGDLDGYTF.

There are many counts of this clonotype. V gene TRBV4-3 combines with J gene TRBJ1-2; D ambiguous. CDR1 LGHNA and CDR2 YSLEER come from the germline V gene. Trimming shortened V by 1 base and J by 5 bases, and 14 bases separated the two germline ends. CDR3 length: 15 amino acids. The CDR3 region is CASSQGLGGLYGYTF. The CDR3 DNA reads as TGCGCCAGCAGCCAAGGTTTGGGCGGGTTGTATGGCTACACCTTC.